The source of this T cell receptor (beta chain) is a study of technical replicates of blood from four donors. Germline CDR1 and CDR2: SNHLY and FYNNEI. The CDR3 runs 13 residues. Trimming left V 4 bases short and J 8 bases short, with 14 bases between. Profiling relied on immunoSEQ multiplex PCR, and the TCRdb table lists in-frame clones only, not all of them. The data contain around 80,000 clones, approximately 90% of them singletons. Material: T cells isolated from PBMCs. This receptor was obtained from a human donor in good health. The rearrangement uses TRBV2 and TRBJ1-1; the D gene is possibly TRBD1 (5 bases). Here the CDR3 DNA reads TGTGCCAGCAGTGGCTACAGGACGGACGAAGCTTTCTTT. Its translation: CASSGYRTDEAFF.